Sequencing of this T cell receptor beta chain was carried out in a study of long-term antiretroviral therapy in people with HIV (dated 2022 in TCRdb). As for the study more broadly: The earliest samples were collected about a decade before the 2015 WHO recommendation for immediate ART, when ART was typically delayed until CD4 counts fell. Whether ART initiation and durable HIV suppression were associated with changes in peripheral blood TRB repertoire composition and diversity was tested in a retrospective serial study. A total of roughly 200 cryopreserved PBMC samples came from 25 to 35 adults with confirmed HIV infection and were collected serially over a mean of roughly 6 years (range 1-12). Among the 30 or so participants with HIV, over nine were female. Test extractions of a monoclonal T-cell line alongside a few dozen polyclonal samples showed no cross-contamination during QIAcube processing.

Sequencing of the TRB variable region was done with the immunoSEQ hsTCRB v3.0 assay at survey level resolution. TRB sequencing targeted a depth of 40,000-50,000 T-cell genomes per sample. An Illumina MiSeq with a v3 150-cycle kit was used to sequence the pooled TRB libraries. The original methods were these. Analysis of repertoires was carried out in R inside a reproducible Nextflow workflow spanning QC, data transformation and analysis. LymphoSeq2, an R package for exploring AIRR-Seq data, was used to implement custom analyses. A handful of samples yielding fewer than 5000 total TRB sequences were excluded, leaving 188 analyzed HIV repertoires. Among the 180 to 200 HIV repertoires that were kept, 59 were collected before ART initiation and more than 120 were collected after ART initiation. Repertoires were downsampled to 5000 TRB nucleotide sequences, with summary statistics averaged over 100 downsampling iterations. TRB sequences were retained for analysis only if CDR3 regions of at least seven amino acids were present. Two measures captured diversity: a Shannon entropy-derived clonality score and the Gini coefficient. In the repertoire networks, any two of the top 5000 CDR3 amino acid sequences were linked whenever the two sequences differed by an edit distance of one. GLIPH2 predicted antigen specificity groups and MHC restriction for TRB CDR3 amino acid sequences. To flag known associations with CMV, EBV, HIV or tissue antigens, CDR3 amino acid sequences were compared against VDJdb and McPAS-TCR. Pre-ART, post-ART and control groups were compared with Wilcoxon signed-rank tests and Holm-Bonferroni correction. TCRdb obtained this table from immuneACCESS and retained in-frame rearrangements with V and J assigned. These tables miss some clones; where compared with another copy, unresolved V genes account for less than half of the shortfall, and the remainder is unexplained. The V and J calls and clone size are taken from that table; D and trimming were inferred from the DNA. This sample holds tens of thousands of clones; approximately 95% were observed only once. The top ten clones comprise over 8.5% of the sample.

Regarding this clone: Its antigen is not yet known. Nothing much larger sits one base from this clone, and base qualities are not available.

Results and caveats for the whole study, not just this receptor: Inferences about post-ART repertoire changes are limited because no data were available on ART adherence, viral resistance or therapy changes. Starting ART was linked to a significant rise in TRB diversity, yet even after long-term ART the diversity remained significantly lower than in transplant donor controls. Because pre-ART samples had limited cell numbers, profiling was done on unsorted PBMC rather than on sorted CD4+ and CD8+ T cells. The samples were dated from the mid-2000s to the late 2010s, and the ART regimens that were used may be less effective than current ART regimens. Narrower CDR3 length ranges were observed in HIV repertoires than in controls, and an antigen-experienced repertoire with only a slight naive shift after ART was suggested by the network structure. At every time point, the repertoire was dominated by expanded TRB clones first identified before ART initiation, although this dominance fluctuated and, in many PLHIV, declined after ART. Limited PBMC availability meant only the TCR beta chain was sequenced, without alpha chain pairing.

V was cut back by 2 bases and J by 0 bases, leaving a gap of 13 bases between them. CDR1 and CDR2 are read off the germline V gene (reference sequence) as GTSNPN and SVGIG. The CDR3 sequence holds 15 residues, the cysteine and phenylalanine included. Only the CDR3 part of the read is kept: 45 bases, read in frame from the first base. Participants were included only if at least one PBMC sample before ART initiation and at least two post-ART samples were available. All participants with HIV were treated in the United States of America. Cryopreserved samples of about 1-11 million PBMC were thawed and washed before DNA extraction. At the time of the earliest PBMC sample, participants with HIV were aged between roughly 20 and 55 years. PBMC samples from each participant spanned 1-4 timepoints before ART initiation and 2-8 timepoints after ART initiation, with a median of 7 samples. Serial HIV viral load, CD4+ T-cell count, ART history and demographic data were obtained for every participant. Genomic DNA was extracted from unsorted PBMC with a Qiagen kit on a QIAcube, with processing performed in batches of 12 samples.

The TCR sequence derives from a woman in her thirties or forties with HIV. The chain employs TRBV30 and TRBJ1-1; a confident D gene designation cannot be given. The starting material was unsorted PBMCs, obtained 7.6 years after starting antiretroviral therapy. The CDR3 is CAWSPAPGVNTEAFF. The sequence in DNA is TGTGCCTGGAGTCCGGCCCCCGGGGTGAACACTGAAGCTTTCTTT.